This T cell receptor (beta chain) emerged from a study of vaccination and CD4 T cells after COVID-19. A word on this clonotype: Its target is unknown.

The time point denotes: late sampling 161 to 241 days after vaccination in a few convalescent patients. Treatment defined: roughly 10-day PBMC culture with coronavirus spike peptide pools or control peptides (ViraFEST assay). The Oncomine TCR Beta short-read assay sequenced DNA from cultured CD4+ T cells. TCRdb analysed the PCR reads with MiXCR anew, one entry per CDR3 protein. The table includes about 20,000 distinct CDR3 sequences, about 40% detected once. There are 13 residues in the CDR3. V shed 9 bases and J shed 4 bases, with 15 bases lying between them. Germline CDR1 and CDR2: MNHNS and SASEGT.

This TCR was recovered from a human donor who had recovered from COVID-19. V is TRBV6-1 and J is TRBJ1-2, with D perhaps matching TRBD1 (5 bases). Sample: CD4+ T cells from blood, cultured in vitro, taken about 7 months after SARS-CoV-2 vaccination. The CDR3 protein is CASRTGAAYGYTF. The CDR3 DNA is TGTGCCAGTAGGACCGGGGCTGCCTATGGCTACACCTTC.